This TCR beta chain was sequenced for a study of blood T cell repertoires in COVID-19. The repertoire was sequenced with immunoSEQ multiplex PCR; TCRdb's copy has only in-frame clones and lacks some. The table lists about 240,000 clones, 86% of them singletons, with roughly 6.3% in the top ten. The CDR3 runs to 13 residues. Germline loops: CDR1 SGHNT, CDR2 YYREEE (reference sequence). V dropped 5 bases and J dropped 2 bases, with 10 bases sitting between them. V usage is TRBV5-4 and J usage is TRBJ1-2; D is ambiguous. The sequence was obtained from a man in his sixties with acute or convalescent COVID-19. The sequenced sample was peripheral blood. CDR3 protein: CASSLGTNYGYTF. The CDR3 nucleotides are TGTGCCAGCAGTCTTGGCACAAACTATGGCTACACCTTC.